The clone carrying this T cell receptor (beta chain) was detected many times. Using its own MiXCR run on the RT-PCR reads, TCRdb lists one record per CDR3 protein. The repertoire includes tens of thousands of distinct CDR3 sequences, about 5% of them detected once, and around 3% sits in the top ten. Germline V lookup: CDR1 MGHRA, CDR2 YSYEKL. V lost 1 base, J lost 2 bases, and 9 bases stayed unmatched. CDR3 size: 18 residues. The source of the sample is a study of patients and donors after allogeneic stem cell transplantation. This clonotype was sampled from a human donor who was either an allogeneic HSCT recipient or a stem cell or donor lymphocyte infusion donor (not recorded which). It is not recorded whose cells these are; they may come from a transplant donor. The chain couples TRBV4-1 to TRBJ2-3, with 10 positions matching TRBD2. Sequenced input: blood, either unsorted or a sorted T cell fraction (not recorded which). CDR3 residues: CASSQGPASGRFTDTQYF. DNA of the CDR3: TGCGCCAGCAGCCAAGGCCCAGCTAGCGGGAGATTCACAGATACGCAGTATTTT.